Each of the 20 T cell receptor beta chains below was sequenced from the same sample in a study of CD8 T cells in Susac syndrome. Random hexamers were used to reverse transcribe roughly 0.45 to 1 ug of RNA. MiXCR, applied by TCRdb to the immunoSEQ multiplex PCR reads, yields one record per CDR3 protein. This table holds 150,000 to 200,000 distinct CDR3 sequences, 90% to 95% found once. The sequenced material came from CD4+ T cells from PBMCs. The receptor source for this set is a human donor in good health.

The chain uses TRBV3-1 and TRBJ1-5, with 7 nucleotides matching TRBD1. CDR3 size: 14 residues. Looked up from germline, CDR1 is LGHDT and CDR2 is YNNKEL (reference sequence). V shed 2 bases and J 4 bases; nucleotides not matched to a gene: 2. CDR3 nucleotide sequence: TGTGCCAGCAGCCAAAGGGGGCTGAATCAGCCCCAGCATTTT. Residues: CASSQRGLNQPQHF.

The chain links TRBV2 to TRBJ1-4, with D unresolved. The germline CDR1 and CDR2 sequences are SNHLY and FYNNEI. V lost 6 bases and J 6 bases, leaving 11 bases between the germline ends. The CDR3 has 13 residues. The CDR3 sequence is CASSPRTDEKLFF. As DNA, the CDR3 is TGTGCCAGCAGCCCCCGGACGGATGAAAAACTGTTTTTT. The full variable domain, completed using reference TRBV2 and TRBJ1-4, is EPEVTQTPSHQVTQMGQEVILRCVPISNHLYFYWYRQILGQKVEFLVSFYNNEISEKSEIFDDQFSVERPDGSNFTLKIRSTKLEDSAMYFCASSPRTDEKLFFGSGTQLSVL.

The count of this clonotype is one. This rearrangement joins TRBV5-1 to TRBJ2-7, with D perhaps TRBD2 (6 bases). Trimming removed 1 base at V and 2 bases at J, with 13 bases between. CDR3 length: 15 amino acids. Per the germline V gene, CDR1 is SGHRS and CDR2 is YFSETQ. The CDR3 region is CASSLLGDSTYEQYF. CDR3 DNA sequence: TGCGCCAGCAGCTTGTTAGGGGACTCCACCTACGAGCAGTACTTC.

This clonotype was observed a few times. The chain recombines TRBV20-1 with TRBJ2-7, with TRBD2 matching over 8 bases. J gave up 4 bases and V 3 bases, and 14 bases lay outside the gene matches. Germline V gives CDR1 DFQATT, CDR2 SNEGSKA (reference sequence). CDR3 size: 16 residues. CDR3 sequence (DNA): TGCAGTGCTAGTGGTCCCCTTGGCGGGAGGAATTACGAGCAGTACTTC. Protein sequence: CSASGPLGGRNYEQYF.

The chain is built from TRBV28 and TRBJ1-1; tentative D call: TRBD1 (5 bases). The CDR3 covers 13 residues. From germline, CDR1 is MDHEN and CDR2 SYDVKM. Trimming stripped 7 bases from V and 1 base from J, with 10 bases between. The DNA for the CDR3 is TGTGCCAGCATCTCGGGGCCGAACACTGAAGCTTTCTTT. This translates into CASISGPNTEAFF.

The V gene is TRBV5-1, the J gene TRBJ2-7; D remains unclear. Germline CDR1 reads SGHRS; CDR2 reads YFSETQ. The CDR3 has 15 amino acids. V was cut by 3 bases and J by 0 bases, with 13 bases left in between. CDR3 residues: CASSSAYPVSYEQYF. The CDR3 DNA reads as TGCGCCAGCAGCTCAGCCTACCCTGTCTCCTACGAGCAGTACTTC. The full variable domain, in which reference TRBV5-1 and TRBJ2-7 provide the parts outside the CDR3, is KAGVTQTPRYLIKTRGQQVTLSCSPISGHRSVSWYQQTPGQGLQFLFEYFSETQRNKGNFPGRFSGRQFSNSRSEMNVSTLELGDSALYLCASSSAYPVSYEQYFGPGTRLTVT.

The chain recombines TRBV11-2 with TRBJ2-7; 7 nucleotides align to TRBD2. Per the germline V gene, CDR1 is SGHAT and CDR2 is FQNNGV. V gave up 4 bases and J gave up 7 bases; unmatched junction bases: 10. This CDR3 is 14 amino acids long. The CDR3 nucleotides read TGTGCCAGCAGCTCTTGGCGGGGGTTTATGGAGCAGTACTTC. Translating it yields CASSSWRGFMEQYF.

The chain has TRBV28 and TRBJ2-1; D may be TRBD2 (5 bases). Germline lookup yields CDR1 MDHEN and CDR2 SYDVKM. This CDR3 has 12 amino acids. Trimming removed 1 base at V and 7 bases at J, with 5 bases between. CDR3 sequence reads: CASSLSGNEQFF. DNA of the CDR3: TGTGCCAGCAGTTTATCGGGGAATGAGCAGTTCTTC.

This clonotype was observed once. The DNA of the CDR3 is TGTGCCAGCAGCTTGGCCGGGACTAGCGGAACCGGGGAGCTGTTTTTT. Translated: CASSLAGTSGTGELFF. The V and J genes are TRBV2 and TRBJ2-2; TRBD2 matches 11 bases. The CDR3 spans 16 residues. V trimming: 6 bases; J trimming: 5 bases; junction bases outside the gene matches: 8. Germline V gene sequence: CDR1 SNHLY, CDR2 FYNNEI.

The CDR3 nucleotides read TGCGCCAGCAGCTTGGGCCACGGGAGTGTCGATCAGTACTTC. Encoded protein: CASSLGHGSVDQYF. The chain employs TRBV5-1 and TRBJ2-4; weak D call: TRBD2 (6 bases). Trimming removed 0 bases at V and 12 bases at J, with 16 bases between. Germline CDR1 SGHRS, CDR2 YFSETQ. The CDR3 is made up of 14 amino acids.

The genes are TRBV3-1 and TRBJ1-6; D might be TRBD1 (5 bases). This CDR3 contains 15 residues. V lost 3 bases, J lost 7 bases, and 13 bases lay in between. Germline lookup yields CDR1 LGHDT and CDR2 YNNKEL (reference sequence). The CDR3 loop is CASSQGPGENSPLHF. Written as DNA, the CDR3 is TGTGCCAGCAGCCAGGGACCCGGCGAGAATTCACCCCTCCACTTT.

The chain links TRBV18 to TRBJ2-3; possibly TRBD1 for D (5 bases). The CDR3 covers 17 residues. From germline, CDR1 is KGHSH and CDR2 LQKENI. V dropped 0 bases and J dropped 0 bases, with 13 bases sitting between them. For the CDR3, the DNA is TGTGCCAGCTCACCACCTTCCAGGGCAATTAGCACAGATACGCAGTATTTT. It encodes CASSPPSRAISTDTQYF.

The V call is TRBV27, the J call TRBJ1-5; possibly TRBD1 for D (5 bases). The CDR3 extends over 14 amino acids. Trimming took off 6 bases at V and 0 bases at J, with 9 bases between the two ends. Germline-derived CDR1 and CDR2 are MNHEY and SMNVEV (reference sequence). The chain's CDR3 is CASSRTFSNQPQHF. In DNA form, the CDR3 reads TGTGCCAGCAGCCGGACATTTAGCAATCAGCCCCAGCATTTT.

CDR3 loop: CASSVGLADNEQFF. The CDR3 DNA reads TGTGCCAGCAGCGTAGGACTAGCGGACAATGAGCAGTTCTTC. The chain joins TRBV9 to TRBJ2-1; 9 nucleotides align to TRBD2. The V segment lost 0 bases and the J segment 5 bases; nucleotides outside the gene matches: 0. The CDR3 loop spans 14 amino acids. Germline lookup yields CDR1 SGDLS and CDR2 YYNGEE.

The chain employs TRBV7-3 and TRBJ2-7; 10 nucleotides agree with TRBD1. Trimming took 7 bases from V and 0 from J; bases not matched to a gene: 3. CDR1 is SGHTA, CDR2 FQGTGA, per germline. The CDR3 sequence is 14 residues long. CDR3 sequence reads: CASTGQGSSYEQYF. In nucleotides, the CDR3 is TGTGCCAGCACGGGACAGGGGAGCTCCTACGAGCAGTACTTC.

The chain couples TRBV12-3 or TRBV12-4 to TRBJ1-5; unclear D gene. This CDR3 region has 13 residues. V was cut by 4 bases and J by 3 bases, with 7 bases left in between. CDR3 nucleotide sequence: TGTGCCAGCAGTTGGGTAGACAATCAGCCCCAGCATTTT. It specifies CASSWVDNQPQHF.

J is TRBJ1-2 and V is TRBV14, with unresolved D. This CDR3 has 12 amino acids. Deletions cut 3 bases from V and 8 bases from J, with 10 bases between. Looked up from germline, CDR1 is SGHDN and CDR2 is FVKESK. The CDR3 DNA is TGTGCCAGCAGCCACACTGCGGGAGGCTACACCTTC. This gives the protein CASSHTAGGYTF.

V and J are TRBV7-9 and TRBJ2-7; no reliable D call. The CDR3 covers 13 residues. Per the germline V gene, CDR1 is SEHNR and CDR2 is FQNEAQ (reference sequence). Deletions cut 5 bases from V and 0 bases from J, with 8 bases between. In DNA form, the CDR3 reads TGTGCCAGCAGCCCCTGGAGCTCCTACGAGCAGTACTTC. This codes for CASSPWSSYEQYF.

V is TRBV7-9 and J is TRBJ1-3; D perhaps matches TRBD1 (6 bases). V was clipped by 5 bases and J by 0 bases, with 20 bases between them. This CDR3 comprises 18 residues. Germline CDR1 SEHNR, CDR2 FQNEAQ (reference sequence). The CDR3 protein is CASSVFGGPEISGNTIYF. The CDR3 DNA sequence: TGTGCCAGCAGCGTATTCGGGGGGCCCGAAATCTCTGGAAACACCATATATTTT. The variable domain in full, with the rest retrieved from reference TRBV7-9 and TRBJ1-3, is DTGVSQNPRHKITKRGQNVTFRCDPISEHNRLYWYRQTLGQGPEFLTYFQNEAQLEKSRLLSDRFSAERPKGSFSTLEIQRTEQGDSAMYLCASSVFGGPEISGNTIYFGEGSWLTVV.

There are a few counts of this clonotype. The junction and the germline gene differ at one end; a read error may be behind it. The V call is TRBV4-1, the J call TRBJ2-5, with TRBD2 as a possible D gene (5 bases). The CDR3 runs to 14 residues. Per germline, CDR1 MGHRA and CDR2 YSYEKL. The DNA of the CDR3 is TGCGCCGGCAGCCAAGGAGGTCTACAAGAGACCCAGTACTTC. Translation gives CAGSQGGLQETQYF.